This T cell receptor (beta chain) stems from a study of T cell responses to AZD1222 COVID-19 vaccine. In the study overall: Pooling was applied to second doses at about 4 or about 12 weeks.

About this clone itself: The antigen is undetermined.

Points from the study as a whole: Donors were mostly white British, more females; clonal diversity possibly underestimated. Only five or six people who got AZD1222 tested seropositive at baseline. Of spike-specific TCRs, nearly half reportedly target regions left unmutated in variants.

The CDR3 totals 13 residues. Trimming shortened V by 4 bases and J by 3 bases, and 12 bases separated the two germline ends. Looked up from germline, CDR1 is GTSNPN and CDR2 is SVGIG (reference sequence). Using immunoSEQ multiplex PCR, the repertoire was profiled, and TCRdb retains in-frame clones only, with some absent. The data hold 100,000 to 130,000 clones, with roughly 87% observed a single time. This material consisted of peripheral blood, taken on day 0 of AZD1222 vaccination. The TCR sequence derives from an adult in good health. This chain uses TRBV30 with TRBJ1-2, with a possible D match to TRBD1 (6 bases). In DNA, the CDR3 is TGTGCCTGGAACGGAGGGGGTGACTATGGCTACACCTTC. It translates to CAWNGGGDYGYTF.